The rows below give T cell receptor beta chains drawn from one sample of a study of cytomegalovirus exposure and HLA in healthy donors. The assay was immunoSEQ multiplex PCR, and TCRdb's table has in-frame clones only and misses some. The sample comprises 150,000 or so clones, over 60% of which are singletons, and about 3% rests with the top ten. Sequenced sample: PBMCs. Receptors were obtained from a man aged 40-49 years in good health and CMV-seropositive. Both conserved end residues are part of each CDR3. D genes are given only for firm matches. Clone sizes are given selectively: once, few, many, or a class where the clone is expanded.

TRBJ2-1 TRBV6-5 TRBD1 . TGTGCCAGCAGCCCGGAGATGACAGGGATAGATGAGCAGTTCTTC CASSPEMTGIDEQFF
TRBJ2-4 TRBV28 TRBD2 . TGTGCCAGCACCCTGGGGGGGTCGAGAAACATTCAGTACTTC CASTLGGSRNIQYF
TRBJ1-5 TRBV30 . . TGTGCCTGGAGTGGCTATATTAATCAGCCCCAGCATTTT CAWSGYINQPQHF
TRBJ1-4 TRBV6-5 . . TGTGCCAGCAGTTACTCGGGGCCCGTTCCCGAAAAACTGTTTTTT CASSYSGPVPEKLFF
TRBJ1-2 TRBV6-6 TRBD1 . TGTGCCAGCAGTTACGCCACGGGACAGGGCGGCGGCTACACCTTC CASSYATGQGGGYTF
TRBJ2-1 TRBV10-2 TRBD2 . TGCGCCAGCAGAACTAGCGCGAGATACAATGAGCAGTTCTTC CASRTSARYNEQFF
TRBJ2-5 TRBV5-6 . . TGTGCCAGCAGGTTCCGTGGCGGGGCCGCGCGAGAGACCCAGTACTTC CASRFRGGAARETQYF
TRBJ1-1 TRBV29-1 . . TGCAGCGTTGAAGACTATAGTGAAGCTTTCTTT CSVEDYSEAFF
TRBJ2-1 TRBV28 TRBD2 . TGTGCCAGCACCTCGGGGACTAGCGGGAGTTGGTATGAGCAGTTCTTC CASTSGTSGSWYEQFF
TRBJ1-2 TRBV7-9 . once TGTTCCAGCAGCTTAGTCAGGGACTATGGCTACACCTTC CSSSLVRDYGYTF
TRBJ2-3 TRBV4-2 TRBD2 once TGTGCCAGCAGCCAAGAAGTTAGGGCTAGCGGGAGTGGGACAGATACGCAGTATTTT CASSQEVRASGSGTDTQYF
TRBJ1-1 TRBV28 TRBD1 . TGTGCCAGCAGTCCGGACAGGGTTTCCATGAACACTGAAGCTTTCTTT CASSPDRVSMNTEAFF
TRBJ2-7 TRBV7-7 . few TGTGCCAGCAGCTCAAATAACGGCTACGAGCAGTACTTC CASSSNNGYEQYF
TRBJ1-5 TRBV19 . . TGTGCCAGTAGTATTACTGCGGCAGATTATAGCAATCAGCCCCAGCATTTT CASSITAADYSNQPQHF
TRBJ2-3 TRBV11-2 TRBD2 . TGTGCCAGCAGCTTAAGGAGGGGAGGGTATGTCACAGATACGCAGTATTTT CASSLRRGGYVTDTQYF
TRBJ1-5 TRBV15 . . TGTGCCACCAGCAGAGCAGGGGTGGGCAATCAGCCCCAGCATTTT CATSRAGVGNQPQHF
TRBJ2-7 TRBV29-1 TRBD1 . TGCAGCGTGACACTTGGGGACAGTTGGATCTCCGAGCAGTACTTC CSVTLGDSWISEQYF
TRBJ2-3 TRBV29-1 TRBD2 once TGCAGCGTTGAAGATGCGGCACTAGCGGGCACAGATACGCAGTATTTT CSVEDAALAGTDTQYF
TRBJ2-1 TRBV9 TRBD2 . TGTGCCAGCAGCTCCTCCCCTAGCGGGAGGGGAAATGAGCAGTTCTTC CASSSSPSGRGNEQFF
TRBJ1-1 TRBV14 TRBD1 few TGTGCCAGCAGCCAAGATTTGGGGACAGCGAACACTGAAGCTTTCTTT CASSQDLGTANTEAFF
TRBJ1-1 TRBV4-2 . . TGTGCCAGCAGCCAACCCGGCGGGGGGACTGAAGCTTTCTTT CASSQPGGGTEAFF
TRBJ2-5 TRBV9 . . TGTGCCAGCAGCGTAGAAGGAGTAAACTTGGAGACCCAGTACTTC CASSVEGVNLETQYF